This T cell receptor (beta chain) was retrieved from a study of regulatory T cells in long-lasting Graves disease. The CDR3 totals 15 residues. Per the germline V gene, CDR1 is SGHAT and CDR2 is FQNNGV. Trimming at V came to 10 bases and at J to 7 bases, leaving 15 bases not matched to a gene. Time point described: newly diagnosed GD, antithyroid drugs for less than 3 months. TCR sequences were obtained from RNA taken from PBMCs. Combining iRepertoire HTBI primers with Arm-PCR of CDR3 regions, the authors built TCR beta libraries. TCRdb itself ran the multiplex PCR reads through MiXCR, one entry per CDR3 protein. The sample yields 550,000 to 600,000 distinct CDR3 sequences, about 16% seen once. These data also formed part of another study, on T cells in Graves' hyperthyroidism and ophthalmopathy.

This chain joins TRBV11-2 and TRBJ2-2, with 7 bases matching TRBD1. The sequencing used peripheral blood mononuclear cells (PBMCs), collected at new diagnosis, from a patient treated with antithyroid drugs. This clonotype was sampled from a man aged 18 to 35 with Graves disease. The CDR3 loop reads CATAVGIGGFGELFF. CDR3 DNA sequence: TGTGCCACCGCCGTTGGGATAGGGGGCTTCGGGGAGCTGTTTTTT.